The 10 T cell receptor beta chains presented below share a single source sample, sequenced in a study of T cell responses to AZD1222 COVID-19 vaccine. The assay was immunoSEQ multiplex PCR, and TCRdb's table has in-frame clones only and misses some. The sample consists of about 140,000 clones, roughly 90% of them appearing once. The sample was peripheral blood, taken 28 days after the second AZD1222 dose. These receptors originate from an adult who received the AZD1222 COVID-19 vaccine.

This sequence joins TRBV19 and TRBJ2-3; D is possibly TRBD1 (7 bases). CDR1 LNHDA and CDR2 SQIVND come from the germline V gene (reference sequence). This CDR3 spans 14 amino acids. Trimming stripped 6 bases from V and 4 bases from J, with 14 bases between. The CDR3 region is CASRTGRGPDTQYF. The CDR3 region has the DNA TGTGCCAGTAGGACAGGGCGGGGCCCAGATACGCAGTATTTT.

The genes are TRBV27 and TRBJ2-1; the D is unclear. CDR1 is MNHEY, CDR2 SMNVEV, per germline (reference sequence). Trimming took 3 bases from V and 5 from J, leaving 14 bases between them. The CDR3 sequence is 15 residues long. CDR3: CASSFTPRVDNEQFF. Here the CDR3 DNA reads TGTGCCAGCAGTTTTACCCCACGTGTGGACAATGAGCAGTTCTTC.

The V and J genes are TRBV6-5 and TRBJ2-3, with 10 positions matching TRBD1. V trimming: 5 bases; J trimming: 4 bases; junction bases outside the gene matches: 6. Germline lookup yields CDR1 MNHEY and CDR2 SVGAGI. The length of the CDR3 is 15 residues. The DNA of the CDR3 is TGTGCCAGCAGTCATTCGACAGGGGGCTCAGATACGCAGTATTTT. It yields the protein CASSHSTGGSDTQYF.

The chain is built from TRBV27 and TRBJ1-6; TRBD1 might be the D (5 bases). The CDR3 is 13 residues long. Germline values: CDR1 MNHEY, CDR2 SMNVEV (reference sequence). Trimming removed 5 bases at V and 16 bases at J, with 18 bases between. CDR3: CASSLLGAGPLHF. The CDR3 bases are TGTGCCAGCAGTCTACTCGGGGCAGGGCCGCTCCACTTT.

This chain connects TRBV9 to TRBJ2-7; 9 bases are a match to TRBD1. CDR3 length: 14 residues. Germline CDR1 SGDLS, CDR2 YYNGEE. The V gene end was trimmed by 2 bases and the J gene end by 6 bases; junction bases not matched to a gene: 6. The CDR3 reads CASSVGQGIGEQYF. The DNA of the CDR3 is TGTGCCAGCAGCGTCGGACAGGGGATCGGCGAGCAGTACTTC.

This rearrangement joins TRBV11-2 to TRBJ1-1; weak D call: TRBD1 (5 bases). In germline, CDR1 is SGHAT, CDR2 FQNNGV. CDR3 length: 11 residues. V lost 4 bases and J 8 bases, leaving 8 bases between the germline ends. CDR3 DNA sequence: TGTGCCAGCAGCTCGACAGCCGAAGCTTTCTTT. Translation gives CASSSTAEAFF.

V is TRBV14 and J is TRBJ1-2, with TRBD1 matching over 7 bases. The CDR3 extends over 13 amino acids. Germline loops: CDR1 SGHDN, CDR2 FVKESK. V was pared by 4 bases and J by 8 bases, with 7 bases of the junction left unmatched. The CDR3 DNA reads as TGTGCCAGCAGCCGACAGGGAGGAGGGGGCTACACCTTC. Residues: CASSRQGGGGYTF. The complete variable domain, with remaining parts taken from reference TRBV14 and TRBJ1-2, reads EAGVTQFPSHSVIEKGQTVTLRCDPISGHDNLYWYRRVMGKEIKFLLHFVKESKQDESGMPNNRFLAERTGGTYSTLKVQPAELEDSGVYFCASSRQGGGGYTFGSGTRLTVV.

This clone is a singleton in its sample. The CDR3 nucleotides read TGTGCCAGCAGCGCCCTTGGGGCGACCTACGAGCAGTACTTC. It specifies CASSALGATYEQYF. This rearrangement joins TRBV9 to TRBJ2-7; D may be TRBD1 (5 bases). The CDR3 covers 14 residues. V was pared by 3 bases and J by 2 bases, with 12 bases between. The V gene's germline CDR1 is SGDLS and CDR2 YYNGEE.

This clone has more than one count but fewer than ten. The rearrangement uses TRBV5-1 and TRBJ2-2, with 7 bases lining up with TRBD1. V lost 3 bases, J lost 5 bases, and 7 bases stayed unmatched. CDR1 is SGHRS, CDR2 YFSETQ, per germline. The CDR3 has 15 residues. CDR3: CASSSGTVGTGELFF. In DNA, the CDR3 is TGCGCCAGCAGCTCCGGGACAGTGGGGACCGGGGAGCTGTTTTTT.

The rearrangement joins TRBV7-3 to TRBJ2-1, with no clear D. This CDR3 is built from 13 residues. Per germline, CDR1 SGHTA and CDR2 FQGTGA. Trimming took off 2 bases at V and 3 bases at J, with 5 bases between the two ends. In nucleotides, the CDR3 is TGTGCCAGCAGCTTACGGCGCTACAATGAGCAGTTCTTC. Amino acid sequence: CASSLRRYNEQFF.